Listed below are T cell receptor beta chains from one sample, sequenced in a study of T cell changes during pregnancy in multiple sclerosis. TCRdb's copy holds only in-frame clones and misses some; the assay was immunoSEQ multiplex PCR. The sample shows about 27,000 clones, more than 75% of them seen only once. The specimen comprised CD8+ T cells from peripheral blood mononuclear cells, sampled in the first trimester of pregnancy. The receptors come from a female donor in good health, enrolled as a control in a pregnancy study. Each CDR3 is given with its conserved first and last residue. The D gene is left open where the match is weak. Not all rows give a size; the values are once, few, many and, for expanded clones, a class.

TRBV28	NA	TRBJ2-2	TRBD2	TGTGCCAGCAGTACCCCGGGACTAGCGGAGACCGGGGAGCTGTTTTTT	CASSTPGLAETGELFF
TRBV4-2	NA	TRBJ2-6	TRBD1	TGTGCCAGCAGCCAACCGGGACAGGGGGAGGTTGGGGCCAACGTCCTGACTTTC	CASSQPGQGEVGANVLTF
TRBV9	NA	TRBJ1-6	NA	TGTGCCAGCAGCGTCGAGAGCTCCTATAATTCACCCCTCCACTTT	CASSVESSYNSPLHF
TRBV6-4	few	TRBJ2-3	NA	TGTGCCAGCAGTGAGGGCGGGAGCACAGATACGCAGTATTTT	CASSEGGSTDTQYF
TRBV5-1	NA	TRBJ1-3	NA	TGCGCCAGCAGCTTGTCTCCCCCGGGGAGCTCTGGAAACACCATATATTTT	CASSLSPPGSSGNTIYF
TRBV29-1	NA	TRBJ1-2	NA	TGCAGCGTTGAAGATGGCGACAGCGCTTATGGCTACACCTTC	CSVEDGDSAYGYTF
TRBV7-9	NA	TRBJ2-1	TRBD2	TGTGCCAGCAGCTTTACTCCTAGCGGGTCGGATGAGCAGTTCTTC	CASSFTPSGSDEQFF
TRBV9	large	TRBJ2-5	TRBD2	TGTGCCAGCAGCGTAGGGGGAGGGCCCCAAGAGACCCAGTACTTC	CASSVGGGPQETQYF
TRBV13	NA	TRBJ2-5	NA	TGTGCCAGCAGCTTCCAAGGGGTGGAGACCCAGTACTTC	CASSFQGVETQYF
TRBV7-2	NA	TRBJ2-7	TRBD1	TGTGCCAGCAGCTTCCAACTGGACAGGGGGCCCTACGAGCAGTACTTC	CASSFQLDRGPYEQYF
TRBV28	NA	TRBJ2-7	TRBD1	TGTGCCACCTCAACCCAACAGGGGATCGACTACGAGCAGTACTTC	CATSTQQGIDYEQYF
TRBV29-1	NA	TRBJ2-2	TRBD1	TGCAGCGTTACGGGGACAGTCGGGACCGGGGAGCTGTTTTTT	CSVTGTVGTGELFF
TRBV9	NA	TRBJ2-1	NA	TGTGCCAGCAGCGTGGTACTAGATGAGCAGTTCTTC	CASSVVLDEQFF
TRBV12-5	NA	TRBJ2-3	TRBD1	TGTGCTAGTGGTGGGGGACAGGGAACTGATACGCAGTATTTT	CASGGGQGTDTQYF
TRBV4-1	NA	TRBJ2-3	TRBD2	TGCGCCAGCAGCGAACTAGCGGAGAGCACAGATACGCAGTATTTT	CASSELAESTDTQYF
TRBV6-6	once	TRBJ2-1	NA	TGTGCCAGCAGCCCAGGGATAAGCTCCTACAATGAGCAGTTCTTC	CASSPGISSYNEQFF
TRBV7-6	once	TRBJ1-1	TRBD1	TGTGCCAGCAGCTCCCCGAGGGACAGGGTTGAAGCTTTCTTT	CASSSPRDRVEAFF
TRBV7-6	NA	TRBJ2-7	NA	TGTGCCAGCAGTCTCGCCAGTGAAGGAGTGCAGTACTTC	CASSLASEGVQYF
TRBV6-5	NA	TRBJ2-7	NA	TGTGCCAGCAGTTACCACAACTCCTACGAGCAGTACTTC	CASSYHNSYEQYF
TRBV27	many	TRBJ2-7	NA	TGTGCCAGCAGCCCCCTACAGGGCTTGTCCTACGAGCAGTACTTC	CASSPLQGLSYEQYF
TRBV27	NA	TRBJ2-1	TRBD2	TGTGCCAGCAGTCCCGGGACTAGCTCCTACAATGAGCAGTTCTTC	CASSPGTSSYNEQFF
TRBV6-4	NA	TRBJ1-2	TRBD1	TGTGCCAGCAGTGACTCGACAGGGGGTGGCTACACCTTC	CASSDSTGGGYTF
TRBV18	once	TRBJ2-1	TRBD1	TGTGCCAGCTCACCACCTGACAGGGGGAATGAGCAGTTCTTC	CASSPPDRGNEQFF
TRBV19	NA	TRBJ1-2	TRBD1	TGTGCCAGTAGTATAAGGGACAGGGGGCGCGGCTACACCTTC	CASSIRDRGRGYTF
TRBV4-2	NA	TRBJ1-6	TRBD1	TGTGCCAGCAGCCAAGATCCCGGGACAGGGAGTTCACCCCTCCACTTT	CASSQDPGTGSSPLHF
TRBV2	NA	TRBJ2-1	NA	TGTGCCAGCAGTGAGGGGACTCCCTCGCATGAGCAGTTCTTC	CASSEGTPSHEQFF
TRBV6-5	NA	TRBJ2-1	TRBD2	TGTGCCAGCAGTCGACTAGCGGGCGGTTACAATGAGCAGTTCTTC	CASSRLAGGYNEQFF
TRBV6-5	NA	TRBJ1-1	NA	TGTGCCAGCAGTTACGACAGGTCAGGGACTGAAGCTTTCTTT	CASSYDRSGTEAFF
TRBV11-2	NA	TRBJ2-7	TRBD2	TGTGCCAGCAGCTTAGTGTCTAGCGGCAGCTTTGCCGAGCAGTACTTC	CASSLVSSGSFAEQYF
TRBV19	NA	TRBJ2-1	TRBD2	TGTGCCGGATCGAAAGCGGGAGCGAACAATGAGCAGTTCTTC	CAGSKAGANNEQFF
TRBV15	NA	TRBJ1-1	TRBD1	TGTGCCACCAGCAGTTCGGACAGGGTGAACACTGAAGCTTTCTTT	CATSSSDRVNTEAFF
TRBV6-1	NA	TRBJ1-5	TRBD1	TGTGCCAGCAGTGAGGGACAGGGGGCTCAGCCCCAGCATTTT	CASSEGQGAQPQHF
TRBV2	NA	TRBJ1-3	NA	TGTGCCAGCAGTGAACAGGCCAGCTCTGGAAACACCATATATTTT	CASSEQASSGNTIYF
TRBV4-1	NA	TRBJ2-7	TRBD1	TGCGCCAGCAGCCAAGTTCAGGGGGCGCGGAACGAGCAGTACTTC	CASSQVQGARNEQYF
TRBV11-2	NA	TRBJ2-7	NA	TGTGCCAGCAGCTTAGCCGAGGAGCAGTACTTC	CASSLAEEQYF
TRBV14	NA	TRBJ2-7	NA	TGTGCCAGCAGCCAGACCGGACAAGGCTACGAGCAGTACTTC	CASSQTGQGYEQYF
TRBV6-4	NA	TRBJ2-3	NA	TGTGCCAGCAGTGCGTCTTTCACAGATACGCAGTATTTT	CASSASFTDTQYF
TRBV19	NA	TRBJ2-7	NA	TGTGCCAGTAGTTCCACCGGGGTGCTTACCGAGCAGTACTTC	CASSSTGVLTEQYF
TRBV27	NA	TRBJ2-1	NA	TGTGCCAGCAGTTTGGAGGCTAGTGTAAGTCTTGAGCAGTTCTTC	CASSLEASVSLEQFF
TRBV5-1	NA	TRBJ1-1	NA	TGCGCCAGCAGCTTGGGTTCAGGGCTGAACACTGAAGCTTTCTTT	CASSLGSGLNTEAFF
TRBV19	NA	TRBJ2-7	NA	TGTGCCAGTAGTCTTGGACAGCCAAGGGCCTACGAGCAGTACTTC	CASSLGQPRAYEQYF
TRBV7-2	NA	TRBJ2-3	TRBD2	TGTGCCAGCAGCCCTAGCGGATTAATTAGGCAGTATTTT	CASSPSGLIRQYF
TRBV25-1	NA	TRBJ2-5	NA	TGTGCCAGCAGTGAAGGCCCGCAAGAGACCCAGTACTTC	CASSEGPQETQYF
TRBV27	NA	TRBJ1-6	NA	TGTGCCAGCAGTTTAGGGGCCCTCGGCGGAAATTCACCCCTCCACTTT	CASSLGALGGNSPLHF
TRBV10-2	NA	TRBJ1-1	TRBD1	TGCGCCAGCAGTGAGTCGATTGGTGCGTGGGACAGTAACACTGAAGCTTTCTTT	CASSESIGAWDSNTEAFF
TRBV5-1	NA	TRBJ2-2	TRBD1	TGCGCCAGCACTCCACAGGGGCCCAACACCGGGGAGCTGTTTTTT	CASTPQGPNTGELFF
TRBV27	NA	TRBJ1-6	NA	TGTGCCAGCAGTTGGGACTTTAATTCACCCCTCCACTTT	CASSWDFNSPLHF
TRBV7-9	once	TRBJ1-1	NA	TGTGCCAGCAGCTTAATTGTGGGGGCGAACACTGAAGCTTTCTTT	CASSLIVGANTEAFF
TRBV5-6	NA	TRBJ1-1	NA	TGTGCCAGCAGCTCCATTGGGGACTCTGAAGCTTTCTTT	CASSSIGDSEAFF
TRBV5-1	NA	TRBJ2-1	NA	TGCGCCAGCAGCCGGAGGGGCGGGAATATTAATGAGCAGTTCTTC	CASSRRGGNINEQFF
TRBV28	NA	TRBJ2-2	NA	TGTGCCAGCAGTTTTCTAGGAGACACCGGGGAGCTGTTTTTT	CASSFLGDTGELFF
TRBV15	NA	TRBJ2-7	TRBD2	TGTGCCACCCAGGCGGGGGGTAGCTACGAGCAGTACTTC	CATQAGGSYEQYF
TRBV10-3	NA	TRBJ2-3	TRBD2	TGTGCCATCAATCAGGCTAGCGGGGGGAGCACAGATACGCAGTATTTT	CAINQASGGSTDTQYF
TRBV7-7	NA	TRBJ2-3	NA	TGTGCTAGCAGCTTTTCAGGTGAATTGACCACAGATACGCAGTATTTT	CASSFSGELTTDTQYF
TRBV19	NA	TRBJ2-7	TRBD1	TGTGCCAGTAGTATAGGGACAGGGGATAACGAGCAGTACTTC	CASSIGTGDNEQYF
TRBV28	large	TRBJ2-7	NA	TGTGCCAGCAGTTTCGGGACCTACGAGCAGTACTTC	CASSFGTYEQYF